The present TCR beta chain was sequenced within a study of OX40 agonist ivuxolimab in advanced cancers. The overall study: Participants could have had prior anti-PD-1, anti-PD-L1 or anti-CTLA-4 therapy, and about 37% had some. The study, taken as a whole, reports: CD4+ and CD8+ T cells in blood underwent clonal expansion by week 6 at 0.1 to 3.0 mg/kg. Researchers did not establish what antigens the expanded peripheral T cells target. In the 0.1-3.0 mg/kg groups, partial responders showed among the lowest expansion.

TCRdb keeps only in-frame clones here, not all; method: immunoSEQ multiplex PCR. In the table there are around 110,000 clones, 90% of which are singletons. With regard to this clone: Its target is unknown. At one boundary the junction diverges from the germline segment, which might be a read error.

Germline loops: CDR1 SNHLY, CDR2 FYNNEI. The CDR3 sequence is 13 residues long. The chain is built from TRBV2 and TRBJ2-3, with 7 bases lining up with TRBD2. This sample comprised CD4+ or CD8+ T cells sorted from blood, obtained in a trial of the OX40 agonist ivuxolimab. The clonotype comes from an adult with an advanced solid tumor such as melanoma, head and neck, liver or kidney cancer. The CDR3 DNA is TGTGCCAGCAGTGAGACTAGCACAGATGCGCAGTATTTT. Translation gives CASSETSTDAQYF.